This record covers a single TCR beta chain. As processed by the authors: Counts of nucleated cells, estimated from reference gene primer amplification, were obtained. Clones were sequenced by immunoSEQ multiplex PCR, and TCRdb holds only the in-frame ones, with some missing. The V and J calls and the clone size are those of that table, but D and trimming were determined from the DNA. The sample has 250,000 or so clones; 90% are singletons. Seattle's cohort entered during active infection and was followed longitudinally. The data stem from a study of blood T cell repertoires in COVID-19. About the research overall: PBMCs, B-cell-depleted T cells, or T cells provided the cDNA or gDNA that made up the material.

The V gene's germline CDR1 is MNHEY and CDR2 SMNVEV (reference sequence). The CDR3 contains 14 residues. The V and J ends lost 8 bases and 5 bases, in that order; junction bases with no gene match: 6. The chain joins TRBV27 to TRBJ2-1, with TRBD2 matching 10 bases. The TCR comes from a young man with COVID-19, enrolled during active disease. The sequencing sample was made of peripheral blood. The CDR3 nucleotides read TGTGCCAGCGTTGCTAGCGGGAGCAACAATGAGCAGTTCTTC. Amino acid sequence: CASVASGSNNEQFF.